The 10 T cell receptor beta chains reported below all come from one sample, sequenced in a study of blood T cell repertoires in COVID-19. Assay: immunoSEQ multiplex PCR; the TCRdb copy retains only in-frame clones and omits some. The sample contains around 29,000 clones, 65% to 90% of which appear only once. Source material: peripheral blood. The receptor set was obtained from a woman aged 55-69 years with active COVID-19.

The V gene is TRBV7-7, the J gene TRBJ2-3; 10 bases fit TRBD2. The ends lost 8 bases at V and 4 bases at J; junction bases unmatched: 9. Germline loops: CDR1 SSHAT, CDR2 FNYEAQ (reference sequence). This CDR3 is 15 amino acids long. The CDR3 nucleotides are TGTGCCAGCTCAGTCGGGACTAGCGTATCAGATACGCAGTATTTT. It codes for CASSVGTSVSDTQYF. The whole variable domain, remainder taken from reference TRBV7-7 and TRBJ2-3, is GAGVSQSPRYKVTKRGQDVTLRCDPISSHATLYWYQQALGQGPEFLTYFNYEAQPDKSGLPSDRFSAERPEGSISTLTIQRTEQRDSAMYRCASSVGTSVSDTQYFGPGTRLTVL.

V usage is TRBV25-1 and J usage is TRBJ2-1, with 10 bases identical to TRBD1. The CDR3 runs 16 residues. Looked up from germline, CDR1 is MGHDK and CDR2 is SYGVNS. The J segment lost 4 bases and the V segment lost 4 bases, leaving 7 bases of the junction unmatched. The CDR3 here is CASSVRRDRGYNEQFF. As DNA, the CDR3 is TGTGCCAGCAGTGTACGCCGGGACAGGGGTTACAATGAGCAGTTCTTC. The entire variable domain, with the rest obtained from reference TRBV25-1 and TRBJ2-1, is as follows: EADIYQTPRYLVIGTGKKITLECSQTMGHDKMYWYQQDPGMELHLIHYSYGVNSTEKGDLSSESTVSRIRTEHFPLTLESARPSHTSQYLCASSVRRDRGYNEQFFGPGTRLTVL.

The chain links TRBV2 to TRBJ1-4; perhaps TRBD1 as D (6 bases). This CDR3 region has 15 residues. CDR1 and CDR2 (germline): SNHLY, FYNNEI. Trimming shortened V by 4 bases and J by 4 bases, and 13 bases separated the two germline ends. The CDR3 sequence: CASSARGQGNEKLFF. In DNA, the CDR3 is TGTGCCAGCAGTGCCAGGGGTCAGGGTAATGAAAAACTGTTTTTT.

The rearrangement uses TRBV29-1 and TRBJ2-7; TRBD1 matches 7 bases. CDR3 length: 12 amino acids. Germline-derived CDR1 and CDR2 are SQVTM and ANQGSEA. V trimming: 4 bases; J trimming: 5 bases; junction bases outside the gene matches: 5. As DNA, the CDR3 is TGCAGCGTTGGGACAGGTCGGCACGAGCAGTACTTC. Translated, it gives CSVGTGRHEQYF.

V and J are TRBV7-3 and TRBJ1-6; TRBD1 matches 9 bases. Germline V gene sequence: CDR1 SGHTA, CDR2 FQGTGA. This CDR3 comprises 16 residues. With V trimmed by 5 bases and J by 12 bases, 14 bases remained unmatched. CDR3: CASSPTGGAPGGPLHF. The CDR3 coding sequence is TGTGCCAGCAGCCCTACAGGGGGCGCCCCGGGGGGACCCCTCCACTTT.

The chain uses TRBV10-2 and TRBJ2-2, with 7 bases that match TRBD2. The CDR3 sequence is 15 residues long. Looked up from germline, CDR1 is WSHSY and CDR2 is SAAADI. J was trimmed by 6 bases and V by 0 bases; bases with no gene match: 4. The CDR3 nucleotides are TGCGCCAGCAGTGAGTCGTTTGGGAGGGCCGGGGAGCTGTTTTTT. Amino acids: CASSESFGRAGELFF.

The J gene is TRBJ2-3, the V gene TRBV7-8; D is possibly TRBD1 or TRBD2 (5 bases each). V lost 5 bases and J 2 bases, leaving 8 bases between the germline ends. CDR1 is SGHVS, CDR2 FQNEAQ, per germline. The CDR3 length is 13 residues. Here the CDR3 reads CASSRGSTDTQYF. CDR3 bases: TGTGCCAGCAGCCGGGGCTCCACAGATACGCAGTATTTT.

J is TRBJ2-1 and V is TRBV30, with TRBD2 matching over 8 bases. The V segment lost 2 bases and the J segment 9 bases; nucleotides outside the gene matches: 12. This CDR3 is 15 amino acids long. Germline CDR1 and CDR2: GTSNPN and SVGIG (reference sequence). The CDR3 nucleotides read TGTGCCTGGAGTCCGTTGGGACTAGACTCCGGTGAGCAGTTCTTC. It yields the protein CAWSPLGLDSGEQFF.

The rearrangement joins TRBV5-1 to TRBJ2-1; TRBD2 agrees at 16 bases. The V gene end was trimmed by 4 bases and the J gene end by 9 bases; junction bases not matched to a gene: 7. Germline lookup yields CDR1 SGHRS and CDR2 YFSETQ. The length of the CDR3 is 16 residues. In nucleotides, the CDR3 is TGCGCCAGCAGCGCGGGACTAGCGGGGGGGCATGGTGAGCAGTTCTTC. This sequence encodes CASSAGLAGGHGEQFF.

The CDR3 DNA reads as TGTGCCAGCAGAACGGGACAGGGTAATTATGGCTACACCTTC. Amino acids: CASRTGQGNYGYTF. The V and J genes are TRBV5-6 and TRBJ1-2; 9 nucleotides align to TRBD1. With V trimmed by 5 bases and J by 5 bases, 7 bases remained unmatched. This CDR3 contains 14 residues. CDR1 SGHDT and CDR2 YYEEEE come from the germline V gene.